The clone carrying this T cell receptor beta chain has a handful of counts. Its matching antigen is unknown. The source of the sample is a study of T cells in Graves' hyperthyroidism and ophthalmopathy. RNA transcripts served as the template for amplifying TCR beta CDR3 regions. The HTBI primer set drove a first-round RT-PCR of the TCR CDR3. TCRdb ran MiXCR on the multiplex PCR reads and lists one entry per CDR3 protein. Of a few hundred thousand distinct CDR3 sequences detected, around 20% appear once; the ten largest clones hold about 60%. CDR1 and CDR2 from the germline V gene are SGDLS and YYNGEE. The CDR3 has 12 amino acids. The V and J ends lost 0 bases and 12 bases respectively, with 7 bases between them. Enrolled ophthalmopathy patients presented with a Clinical Activity Score of at least 3, a NOSPECS grade of at least 4, and disease duration under 3 months. Study-wide results and caveats: Before onset, ophthalmopathy was predicted by the model a median around 6 months earlier.

The TCR was taken from a man in his thirties or forties with Graves' ophthalmopathy. The sample consisted of blood. The V call is TRBV9, the J call TRBJ1-6; D is unclear. The CDR3 loop is CASSVGGRPLHF. The CDR3 DNA reads as TGTGCCAGCAGCGTAGGGGGAAGACCCCTCCACTTT.